These T cell receptor beta chains were read from a single sample in a study of tumor-infiltrating lymphocytes in primary liver carcinoma. TCRdb passed the multiplex PCR reads through MiXCR, listing each CDR3 protein once. This repertoire shows about 74,000 distinct CDR3 sequences, approximately 70% found once; its top ten account for roughly 26%. The sample comprised liver tumor tissue from sampling region 4. These receptors originate from a man aged 35 to 55 with primary liver carcinoma and hepatitis B virus infection. Both conserved end residues are part of each CDR3. The order of the fields is CDR3 DNA, CDR3 protein, V gene, D gene, clone size, J gene. D genes are given only for firm matches. Rows may omit the clone size; those that give it use once, few, many or a size class.

DNA: TGTGCCAGCAGCCTGGGACTAGCGGGAGGACCGGGCAATGAGCAGTTCTTC; CDR3: CASSLGLAGGPGNEQFF; V: TRBV11-1; D: TRBD2; size: NA; J: TRBJ2-1
DNA: TGCAGCGTTGACATGGCTAGCGGTTACGAGGAGCACTTC; CDR3: CSVDMASGYEEHF; V: TRBV29-1; D: TRBD2; size: NA; J: TRBJ2-7
DNA: TGTGTCAGCACTCGTGCCCGGCGGGACTACAATGAGCAGTTCTTC; CDR3: CVSTRARRDYNEQFF; V: TRBV12-3/TRBV12-4; D: NA; size: NA; J: TRBJ2-1
DNA: TGCAGTGCTACGCCGGGACAGCAGTACTTC; CDR3: CSATPGQQYF; V: TRBV20-1; D: TRBD1; size: many; J: TRBJ2-5
DNA: TGTGCCAGCAGTGTGGAGGCTGGTGTTGAACCCCAGCATTTT; CDR3: CASSVEAGVEPQHF; V: TRBV6-1; D: NA; size: many; J: TRBJ1-5
DNA: TGCAGCGTTGAAGGGGGTGGGGCCTCTGGAAACCAGTACTTC; CDR3: CSVEGGGASGNQYF; V: TRBV29-1; D: NA; size: NA; J: TRBJ2-7
DNA: TGCAGCATGCCAGTGAAGGCTGAAGCTTTCTTT; CDR3: CSMPVKAEAFF; V: TRBV29-1; D: NA; size: NA; J: TRBJ1-1
DNA: TGTGTCAGCAGGCAAGCCCTAGCGGGGGGAGTCAATGAGCAGTTCTTC; CDR3: CVSRQALAGGVNEQFF; V: TRBV6-6; D: TRBD2; size: NA; J: TRBJ2-1
DNA: TGTGCCAGCAGTTTAGCATGGGACGGTGAGCAGCTCTTC; CDR3: CASSLAWDGEQLF; V: TRBV12-3/TRBV12-4; D: NA; size: NA; J: TRBJ2-1
DNA: TGTACCAGTAGCTTGATCGGACAGGGAAGTTCACCCCTCCACTTT; CDR3: CTSSLIGQGSSPLHF; V: TRBV11-2; D: TRBD1; size: NA; J: TRBJ1-6
DNA: TGCGCCAGCAGCCGGGACTACAAGTACGGGCAGTACTTC; CDR3: CASSRDYKYGQYF; V: TRBV4-1; D: TRBD2; size: NA; J: TRBJ2-7
DNA: TGTACCAGCAGTTACCCTCAGGGAGGACCTAGCGGGGCCTACTCCACAGATACGCATTATTTT; CDR3: CTSSYPQGGPSGAYSTDTHYF; V: TRBV6-6; D: TRBD2; size: NA; J: TRBJ2-3
DNA: TGTGCCAGCAGCCCCACTTTGGACAGGGTTGGCTATGGCTACATCTTC; CDR3: CASSPTLDRVGYGYIF; V: TRBV14; D: TRBD1; size: NA; J: TRBJ1-2
DNA: TGCGCCTACAGCCCACGGACAGCGGGTGGTTCTAGAGGCTACACCTTC; CDR3: CAYSPRTAGGSRGYTF; V: TRBV4-1; D: NA; size: NA; J: TRBJ1-2
DNA: TGCGGCGGAGGACAGGCCGCATACAACGAGCAGTTCTTC; CDR3: CGGGQAAYNEQFF; V: TRBV29-1; D: TRBD1; size: once; J: TRBJ2-1
DNA: TGCGCCAGCAGTTCCCCCATGAACAATGAGCAGTTCTTC; CDR3: CASSSPMNNEQFF; V: TRBV5-1; D: NA; size: many; J: TRBJ2-1
DNA: TGTGCCTGCAGTGCGGTCCTCTTCTACGAGCAGTACTTC; CDR3: CACSAVLFYEQYF; V: TRBV2; D: NA; size: NA; J: TRBJ2-7
DNA: TGCGCCAGCAGTGAGTCGGAAAGGGGGGGAGAGACCCAGTACTTC; CDR3: CASSESERGGETQYF; V: TRBV10-2; D: NA; size: many; J: TRBJ2-5
DNA: TGTGCCAGCAGCTTAGTGGCGCTAGCGGGAACCGGGGACCTTTCTTTT; CDR3: CASSLVALAGTGDLSF; V: TRBV11-2; D: TRBD2; size: NA; J: TRBJ2-2
DNA: TGTGCCAGCAGCACACAGGGCAGTCAGCCCCAGCATTTT; CDR3: CASSTQGSQPQHF; V: TRBV2; D: NA; size: many; J: TRBJ1-5
DNA: TGTGCCAGCAGTGCTAGGGCGGAGCAGGTCGTCATGGCCCTCCACTTT; CDR3: CASSARAEQVVMALHF; V: TRBV6-1; D: NA; size: once; J: TRBJ1-6
DNA: TGTGCCAGCAGCCGTGAGACGCCAATCACTGATGCTTTCTTT; CDR3: CASSRETPITDAFF; V: TRBV7-9; D: NA; size: NA; J: TRBJ1-1
DNA: TGTGCCTGGAGTAGAGGACTAGCGGGAGGCAAGGAGACCCAGTACTTC; CDR3: CAWSRGLAGGKETQYF; V: TRBV30; D: TRBD2; size: many; J: TRBJ2-5
DNA: TGTGCCAGCAGCTTAACCCAGGGCGCAGATACGCAGTATTTT; CDR3: CASSLTQGADTQYF; V: TRBV13; D: NA; size: many; J: TRBJ2-3
DNA: TGTGCCAGCAGCCCGAATAGCGGGAGAAGCTTCGGGGAGCAGTACTTC; CDR3: CASSPNSGRSFGEQYF; V: TRBV7-9; D: TRBD2; size: NA; J: TRBJ2-7
DNA: TGTGCCAGCAACCGGGGCTCTGGGGCCAACGTCCTGACTTTC; CDR3: CASNRGSGANVLTF; V: TRBV28; D: NA; size: many; J: TRBJ2-6
DNA: TGCGCGAGCAGGCGCGCAATCCGGATCCGGACAAGAGCCCAGGATGAGCAGATCTTC; CDR3: CASRRAIRIRTRAQDEQIF; V: TRBV11-2; D: NA; size: once; J: TRBJ2-1
DNA: TGCAGCGTCGACCCAAACTCCTACAATGAGCAGTTCTTC; CDR3: CSVDPNSYNEQFF; V: TRBV29-1; D: NA; size: NA; J: TRBJ2-1
DNA: TGTGCCGCTACTGGATTAGCGGGTGTTTATAAGTCCTACGAGCAGTACTTC; CDR3: CAATGLAGVYKSYEQYF; V: TRBV4-2; D: TRBD2; size: NA; J: TRBJ2-7
DNA: TGTGCCAGCAGCCACTTGTTCGGGAACAGGGACTTTGAAAAACTGTTTTTT; CDR3: CASSHLFGNRDFEKLFF; V: TRBV14; D: NA; size: NA; J: TRBJ1-4
DNA: TGTGCCAGCAACGGAGGACTAGCGGAGCGGAACACCAGAGAGCTGTTTTTT; CDR3: CASNGGLAERNTRELFF; V: TRBV11-2; D: TRBD2; size: NA; J: TRBJ2-2
DNA: TGTGCCAGCAGTAGGCAGGGCTTCGAGTCGGGCGAGCAGTACTTC; CDR3: CASSRQGFESGEQYF; V: TRBV6-1; D: NA; size: many; J: TRBJ2-7
DNA: TGTGCCAGCAGCCAAGAAGGGACTCTAGAACGGGAGACCCAGTACTTC; CDR3: CASSQEGTLERETQYF; V: TRBV7-9; D: NA; size: few; J: TRBJ2-5
DNA: TGTGCCAGCAGCTACTCTTCGACTAGCGGGGAGGGAGGCGGGCTCTTC; CDR3: CASSYSSTSGEGGGLF; V: TRBV11-2; D: TRBD2; size: NA; J: TRBJ2-1
DNA: TGTGCCAACAGTGGCAGGGTAGGGGAGACCCAGTACTTC; CDR3: CANSGRVGETQYF; V: TRBV28; D: NA; size: NA; J: TRBJ2-5
DNA: TGTGCCGGCAACCCTATTCCCGGCACCTACAATGAGCAGTTCTTC; CDR3: CAGNPIPGTYNEQFF; V: TRBV14; D: NA; size: NA; J: TRBJ2-1
DNA: TGTGCCAGCAGCTTACAAGCGGGAGCCTACAATGAGCAGTTCTTC; CDR3: CASSLQAGAYNEQFF; V: TRBV11-3; D: TRBD2; size: NA; J: TRBJ2-1
DNA: TGTGCCAGCAGCTTACCTTCGGGACTAGCGGGTACGAGCCATGAGCAGTTCTTC; CDR3: CASSLPSGLAGTSHEQFF; V: TRBV7-9; D: TRBD2; size: many; J: TRBJ2-1
DNA: TGTGCCAGCAGTTTACAAGGGGGGCCCTACGAGCAGTACTTC; CDR3: CASSLQGGPYEQYF; V: TRBV12-3/TRBV12-4; D: NA; size: NA; J: TRBJ2-7
DNA: TGTGCCAGCAGCCCGGACAGGGCGAATTCACCCCTCCACTTT; CDR3: CASSPDRANSPLHF; V: TRBV28; D: TRBD1; size: many; J: TRBJ1-6
DNA: TGCGCCAGCAGCCCCGGGACTGGCGTCACCTACGAGCAGTACTTC; CDR3: CASSPGTGVTYEQYF; V: TRBV5-1; D: NA; size: many; J: TRBJ2-7
DNA: TGCGCCAGCGACGCAACATGGGGACCGGCAGCCTACGAGCAGTACTTC; CDR3: CASDATWGPAAYEQYF; V: TRBV4-1; D: NA; size: NA; J: TRBJ2-7
DNA: TGTGCCAGCAGCTTAACTACTAACGGGAGGGCGGGGCGAAATACACAGTATTTT; CDR3: CASSLTTNGRAGRNTQYF; V: TRBV11-2; D: TRBD2; size: NA; J: TRBJ2-3
DNA: TGTGCCAGCAGTTTTTCGACAGGGTTGAGCTCCTACGAGCAGTACTTC; CDR3: CASSFSTGLSSYEQYF; V: TRBV6-5; D: TRBD1; size: many; J: TRBJ2-7
DNA: TGCGCCGGCAGCGTCGCAACCTACGGCAATGAGCAATTCTTC; CDR3: CAGSVATYGNEQFF; V: TRBV4-1; D: NA; size: once; J: TRBJ2-1
DNA: NA; CDR3: CASRVGTGNPYSNQPLHF; V: TRBV6-1; D: NA; size: NA; J: TRBJ1-5
DNA: TGCGCCAGCAGCCCAGATGTAGCGGGAGTGAGTATAGATACGCAGTATTTT; CDR3: CASSPDVAGVSIDTQYF; V: TRBV14; D: TRBD2; size: NA; J: TRBJ2-3
DNA: TGTGCCAGCACTCAAGGACACTCCACAGATACGCAGTACTTT; CDR3: CASTQGHSTDTQYF; V: TRBV6-6; D: NA; size: NA; J: TRBJ2-3
DNA: TGTGCCAGCAGCCCATCGCGGGACCTGACAGATACGCAGTATTTT; CDR3: CASSPSRDLTDTQYF; V: TRBV5-4; D: NA; size: NA; J: TRBJ2-3
DNA: TGTGCCAGCAGCATCCTAGGGACTAGCGTCGGGGAGCTGTTTTTT; CDR3: CASSILGTSVGELFF; V: TRBV13; D: TRBD2; size: many; J: TRBJ2-2
DNA: TGTGCCAGCAGCCTAGACGGGAACTATGGTTACACCTTC; CDR3: CASSLDGNYGYTF; V: TRBV11-2; D: NA; size: few; J: TRBJ1-2
DNA: TGCGCCAGCAGTGAGGCAGGGAACCAAGAGACCCAGTACTTC; CDR3: CASSEAGNQETQYF; V: TRBV10-2; D: NA; size: many; J: TRBJ2-5
DNA: TGTGCCAGCAGCCTACAGGGAGCCGGAAACACCATATATTTT; CDR3: CASSLQGAGNTIYF; V: TRBV12-3/TRBV12-4; D: NA; size: many; J: TRBJ1-3
DNA: TGTGCCAGCAGCATATCTGTGGGAATACCCTACGATCAGTACTTC; CDR3: CASSISVGIPYDQYF; V: TRBV11-2; D: NA; size: NA; J: TRBJ2-7
DNA: TGTGTCAGCAGCAAGGGACTAGGGGTTAGCGCAGATACGCAGTATTTT; CDR3: CVSSKGLGVSADTQYF; V: TRBV11-1; D: TRBD2; size: NA; J: TRBJ2-3
DNA: TGTGCCAGCCTCGTATATGATACGCAGTATTTT; CDR3: CASLVYDTQYF; V: TRBV11-2; D: NA; size: NA; J: TRBJ2-3
DNA: TGCGCCAGTTTAGCGGGAGGGCCAGCCGGGGAGCTGTTTTTT; CDR3: CASLAGGPAGELFF; V: TRBV10-1; D: TRBD2; size: many; J: TRBJ2-2
DNA: TGTGCCAGCGTCCTCGGGACTAGCACACAAACAGATATGCAGTATTTT; CDR3: CASVLGTSTQTDMQYF; V: TRBV11-1; D: TRBD2; size: NA; J: TRBJ2-3
DNA: TGTGCCAGCAGTGAACCCGACAGGGGAGGAGAGCAGTTCTTC; CDR3: CASSEPDRGGEQFF; V: TRBV6-1; D: TRBD1; size: many; J: TRBJ2-1
DNA: TGTGCCAGCAGCTACTTTTCGGGAGGGGGCTCCTATAATTCACCCCCCCACTTT; CDR3: CASSYFSGGGSYNSPPHF; V: TRBV6-5; D: TRBD1; size: NA; J: TRBJ1-6